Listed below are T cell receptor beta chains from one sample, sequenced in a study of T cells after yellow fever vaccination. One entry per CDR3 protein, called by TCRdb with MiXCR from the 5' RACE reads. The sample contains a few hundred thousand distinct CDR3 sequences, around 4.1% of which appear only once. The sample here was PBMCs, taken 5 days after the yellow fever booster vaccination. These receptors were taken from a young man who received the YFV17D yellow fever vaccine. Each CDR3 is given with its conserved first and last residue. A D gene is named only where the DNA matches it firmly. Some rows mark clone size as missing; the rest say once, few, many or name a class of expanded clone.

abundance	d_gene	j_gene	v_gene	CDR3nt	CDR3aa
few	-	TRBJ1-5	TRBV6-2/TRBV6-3	TGTGCCAGCAGTTACCCGACAGATTTCTATAGCAATCAGCCCCAGCATTTT	CASSYPTDFYSNQPQHF
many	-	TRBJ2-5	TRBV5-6	TGTGCCAGCAGCTTGGACCGGTCCAGGGGCTGGACCCAGTACTTC	CASSLDRSRGWTQYF
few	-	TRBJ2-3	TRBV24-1	TGTGCCACCAGTGATTTCGAGGATACGCAGTATTTT	CATSDFEDTQYF
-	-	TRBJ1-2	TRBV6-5	TGTGCCAGCAGTTACTCATCCGGGAACTATGGCTACACCTTC	CASSYSSGNYGYTF
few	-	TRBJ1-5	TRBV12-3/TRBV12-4	TGTGCCAGCAGCTTACTAGCAGGGAGTCAGCCCCAGCATTTT	CASSLLAGSQPQHF
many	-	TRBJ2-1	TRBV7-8	TGTGCCAGCAGCTTAGGGCGGGACCCAGGAGTCTATGAGCAGTTCTTC	CASSLGRDPGVYEQFF
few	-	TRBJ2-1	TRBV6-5	TGTGCCAGCAGACAAGCGGTGGCCCTCTACAATGAGCAGTTCTTC	CASRQAVALYNEQFF
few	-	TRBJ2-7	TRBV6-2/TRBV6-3	TGTGCCAGCAGTCCGAGGGGGGACGAGCAGTACTTC	CASSPRGDEQYF
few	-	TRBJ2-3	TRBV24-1	TGTGCCACTCTGACCAGACGCACAGATACGCAGTATTTT	CATLTRRTDTQYF
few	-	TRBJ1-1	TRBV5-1	TGCGCCAGCAGCCAGACATCCTGGGACGGGATCGTGGCTTTCTTT	CASSQTSWDGIVAFF
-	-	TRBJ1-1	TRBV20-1	TGCAGTGCGGCCCTGGGGAACACTGAAGCTTTCTTT	CSAALGNTEAFF
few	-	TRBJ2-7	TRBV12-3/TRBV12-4	TGTGCCAGCAGTTTTGAGGGGCGCCACGAGCAGTACTTC	CASSFEGRHEQYF
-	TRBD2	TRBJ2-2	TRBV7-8	TGTGCCAGCAGCTTAACTCCCCAGCGGGGAGGGAACGGGGAGCTGTTTTTT	CASSLTPQRGGNGELFF
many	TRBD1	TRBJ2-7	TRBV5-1	TGCGCCAGCAGCGTCAGGGACAGCCACGAGCAGTACTTC	CASSVRDSHEQYF
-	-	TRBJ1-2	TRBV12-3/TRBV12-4	TGTGCCAGCAGTCTAAACCCACGTGGCAGGGCGAGGGGCTACACCTTC	CASSLNPRGRARGYTF
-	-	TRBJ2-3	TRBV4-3	TGCGCCAGCAGCCGAGACCTAGGGACCGCAGGGGATACGCAGTATTTT	CASSRDLGTAGDTQYF
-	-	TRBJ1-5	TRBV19	TGTGCCAGTTGGGGGCCGTCCGGGAGTGACAATCAGCCCCAGCATTTT	CASWGPSGSDNQPQHF
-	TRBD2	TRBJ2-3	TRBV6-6	TGTGCCAGCAGTTACCCCCTGGGGGGGGGAGACACAGATACGCAGTATTTT	CASSYPLGGGDTDTQYF
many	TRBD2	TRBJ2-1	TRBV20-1	TGCAGTGCTAGGGATATTGGACTAGCTGCCTACAATGAGCAGTTCTTC	CSARDIGLAAYNEQFF
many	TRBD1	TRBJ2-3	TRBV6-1	TGTGCCAGCAAACCGGGACAGGGGTGGACAGATACGCAGTATTTT	CASKPGQGWTDTQYF
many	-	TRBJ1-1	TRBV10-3	TGTGCCATCAGTGACCAGGGACCGAACACTGAAGCTTTCTTT	CAISDQGPNTEAFF
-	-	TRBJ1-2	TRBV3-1	TGTGCCAGCAGCCCGATTTTCCCCACAGGCTCGGATGGCTACACCTTC	CASSPIFPTGSDGYTF
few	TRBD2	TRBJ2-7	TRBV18	TGTGCCAGCTCACCGGGATTCGGACTAGCGGTTTACGAGCAGTACTTC	CASSPGFGLAVYEQYF